The entry below gives a single TCR beta chain sequence along with its context. Its target is unknown. J lost 4 bases, V lost 1 base, and 4 bases had no gene match. The CDR3 is 15 amino acids. Germline lookup yields CDR1 SGHTA and CDR2 FQGNSA. The source of the sample is a study of PD-1 blockade in classical Hodgkin lymphoma. Study-level points and caveats: CD8+ TCR diversity did not rise significantly by C4D1, unlike CD4+. A reduction in baseline TCR diversity was reportedly seen in newly diagnosed patients relative to healthy donors.

Time point denoted: cycle 4 day 1 (C4D1), after six to seven weeks of nivolumab. No patient escaped relapse after autologous stem cell transplantation, and brentuximab vedotin exposure varied. Sequencing was performed with immunoSEQ multiplex PCR; in TCRdb, only in-frame clones are kept and a portion is missing. The data show about 60,000 clones, approximately 90% seen once. The gene calls are TRBV7-2 and TRBJ2-5, with 9 bases lining up with TRBD2. Sequenced here: peripheral blood mononuclear cells (PBMCs), sampled before the fourth cycle of nivolumab. This receptor was identified in a human donor with classical Hodgkin lymphoma. CDR3 DNA sequence: TGTGCCAGCAGCTTAGTGGGGACTAGCTCAGAGACCCAGTACTTC. Its protein product is CASSLVGTSSETQYF.